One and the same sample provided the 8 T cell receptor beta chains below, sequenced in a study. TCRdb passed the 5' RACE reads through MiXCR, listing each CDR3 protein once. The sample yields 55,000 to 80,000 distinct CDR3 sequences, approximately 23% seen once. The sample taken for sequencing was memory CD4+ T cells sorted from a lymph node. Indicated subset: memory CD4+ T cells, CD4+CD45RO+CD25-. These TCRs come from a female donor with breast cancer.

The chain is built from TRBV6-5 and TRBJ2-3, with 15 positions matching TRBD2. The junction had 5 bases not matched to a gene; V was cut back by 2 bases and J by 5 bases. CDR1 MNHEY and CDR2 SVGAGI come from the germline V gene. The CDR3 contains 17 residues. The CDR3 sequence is CASSYEGTSGGLDTQYF. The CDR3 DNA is TGTGCCAGCAGTTACGAGGGGACTAGCGGGGGGTTAGATACGCAGTATTTT.

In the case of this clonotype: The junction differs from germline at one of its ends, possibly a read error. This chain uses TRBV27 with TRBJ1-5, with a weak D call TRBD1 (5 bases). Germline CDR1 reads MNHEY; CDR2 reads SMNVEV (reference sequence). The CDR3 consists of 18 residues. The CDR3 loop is CASSLRYGTGLGNRPQHF. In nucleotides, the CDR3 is TGTGCCAGCAGTTTAAGGTATGGGACTGGCCTTGGGAATCGGCCCCAGCATTTT.

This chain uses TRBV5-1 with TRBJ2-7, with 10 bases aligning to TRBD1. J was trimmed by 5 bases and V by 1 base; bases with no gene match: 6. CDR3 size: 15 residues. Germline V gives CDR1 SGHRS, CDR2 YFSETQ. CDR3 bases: TGCGCCAGCAGCTTGAGCTGGGACAGGGGCCACGAGCAGTACTTC. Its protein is CASSLSWDRGHEQYF.

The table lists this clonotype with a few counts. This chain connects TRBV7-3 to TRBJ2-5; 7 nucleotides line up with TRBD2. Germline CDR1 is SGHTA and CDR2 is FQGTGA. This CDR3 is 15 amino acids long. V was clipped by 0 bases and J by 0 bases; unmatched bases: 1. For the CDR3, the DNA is TGTGCCAGCAGCTTAACGGGGGGGAACCAAGAGACCCAGTACTTC. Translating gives CASSLTGGNQETQYF.

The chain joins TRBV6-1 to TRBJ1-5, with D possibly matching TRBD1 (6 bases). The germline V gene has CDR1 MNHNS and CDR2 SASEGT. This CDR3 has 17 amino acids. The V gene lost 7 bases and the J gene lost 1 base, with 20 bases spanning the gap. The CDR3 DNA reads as TGTGCCAGCAACGGCAGGGGAAGCGAGGCGAGCAATCAGCCCCAGCATTTT. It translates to CASNGRGSEASNQPQHF.

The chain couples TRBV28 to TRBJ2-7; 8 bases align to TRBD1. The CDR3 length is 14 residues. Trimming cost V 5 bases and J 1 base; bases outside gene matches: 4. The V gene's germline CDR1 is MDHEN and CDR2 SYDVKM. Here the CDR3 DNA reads TGTGCCAGCAGTACCGACAGGGGTTCCTACGAGCAGTACTTC. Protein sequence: CASSTDRGSYEQYF.

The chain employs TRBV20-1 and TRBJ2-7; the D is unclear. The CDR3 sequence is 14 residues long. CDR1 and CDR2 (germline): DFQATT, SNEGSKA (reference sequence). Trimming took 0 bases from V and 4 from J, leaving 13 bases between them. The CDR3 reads CSARDQLVRYEQYF. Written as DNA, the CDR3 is TGCAGTGCTAGAGATCAATTAGTTCGGTACGAGCAGTACTTC.

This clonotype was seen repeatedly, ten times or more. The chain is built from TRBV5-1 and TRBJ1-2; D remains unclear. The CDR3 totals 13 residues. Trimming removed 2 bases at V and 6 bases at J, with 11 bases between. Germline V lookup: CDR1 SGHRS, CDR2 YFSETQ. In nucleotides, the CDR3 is TGCGCCAGCAGCTTCCCGGGATCAGATGGCTACACCTTC. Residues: CASSFPGSDGYTF.